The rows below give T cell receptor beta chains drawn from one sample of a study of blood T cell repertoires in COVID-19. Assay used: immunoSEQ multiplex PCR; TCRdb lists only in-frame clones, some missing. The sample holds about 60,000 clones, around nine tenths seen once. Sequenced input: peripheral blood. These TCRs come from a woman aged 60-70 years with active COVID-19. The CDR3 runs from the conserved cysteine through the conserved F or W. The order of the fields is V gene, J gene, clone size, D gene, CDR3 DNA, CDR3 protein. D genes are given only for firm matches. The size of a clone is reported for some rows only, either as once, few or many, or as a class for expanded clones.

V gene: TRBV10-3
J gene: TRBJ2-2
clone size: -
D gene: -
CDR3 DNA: TGTGCCATCAGTTCACGTAGCACAGGGTCCACCGGGGAGCTGTTTTTT
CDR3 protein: CAISSRSTGSTGELFF

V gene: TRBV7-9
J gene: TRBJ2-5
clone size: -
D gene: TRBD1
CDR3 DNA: TGTGCCAGCACCCGGGGACAGGATCAAGAGACCCAGTACTTC
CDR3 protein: CASTRGQDQETQYF

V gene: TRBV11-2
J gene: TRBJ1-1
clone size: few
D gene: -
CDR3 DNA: TGTGCCAGCAGCTTAATGATGAGGACATCGAACACTGAAGCTTTCTTT
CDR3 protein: CASSLMMRTSNTEAFF

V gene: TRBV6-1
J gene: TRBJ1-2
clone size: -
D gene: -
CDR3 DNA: TGTGCCAGCAGTGGCCCGACAGGTAGTTTCGGCTTCCATGGCTACACCTTC
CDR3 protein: CASSGPTGSFGFHGYTF

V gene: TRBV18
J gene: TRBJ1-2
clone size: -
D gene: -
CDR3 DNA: TGTGCCAGCTCACCAATCCAGGGACTGCACTATGGCTACACCTTC
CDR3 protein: CASSPIQGLHYGYTF

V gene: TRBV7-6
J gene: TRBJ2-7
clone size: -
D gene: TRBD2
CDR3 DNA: TGTGCCAGCAGCGGAGGCTCGGGACTAGGCTCCTACGAGCAGTACTTC
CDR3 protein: CASSGGSGLGSYEQYF

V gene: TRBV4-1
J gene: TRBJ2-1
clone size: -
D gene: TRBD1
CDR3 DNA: TGCGCCAGCAGCCAAGGGGCAGGGGGCTGGAATGAGCAGTTCTTC
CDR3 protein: CASSQGAGGWNEQFF

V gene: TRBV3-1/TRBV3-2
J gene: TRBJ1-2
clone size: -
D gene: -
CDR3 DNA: TGTGCCAGCAGCCAACGGCAGGGTGGTAACTATGGCTACACCTTC
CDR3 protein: CASSQRQGGNYGYTF

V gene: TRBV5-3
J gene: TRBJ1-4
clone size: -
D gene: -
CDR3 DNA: TGTGCCAGAAGCTTGCCGTCTTATCTCAAGTCTAATGCAACTAATGAAAAACTGTTTTTT
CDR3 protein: CARSLPSYLKSNATNEKLFF

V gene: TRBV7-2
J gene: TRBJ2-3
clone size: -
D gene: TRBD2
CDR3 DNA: TGTGCCAGCAGCCCCGGGGGGGGTGCAGATACGCAGTATTTT
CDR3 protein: CASSPGGGADTQYF

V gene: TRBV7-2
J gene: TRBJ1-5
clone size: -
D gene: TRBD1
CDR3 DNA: TGTGCCAGCAGCCCGATGGGGACAGGGTGGCTGAATCAGCCCCAGCATTTT
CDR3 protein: CASSPMGTGWLNQPQHF

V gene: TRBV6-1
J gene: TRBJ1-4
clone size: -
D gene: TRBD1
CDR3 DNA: TGTGCCAGCAGTGCGGTGGACAGGGGGCGGGCTAATGAAAAACTGTTTTTT
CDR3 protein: CASSAVDRGRANEKLFF

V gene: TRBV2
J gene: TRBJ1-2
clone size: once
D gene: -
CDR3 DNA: TGTGCCAGCAGTGAACTCCTAGGGGTAGGAGGCTACACCTTC
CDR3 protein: CASSELLGVGGYTF

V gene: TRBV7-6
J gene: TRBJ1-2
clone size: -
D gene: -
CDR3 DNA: TGTGCCAGCAGCTTACAGCTCGGGGATAACTATGGCTACACCTTC
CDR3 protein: CASSLQLGDNYGYTF

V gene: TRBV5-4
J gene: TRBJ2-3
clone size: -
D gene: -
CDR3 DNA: TGTGCCAGCAGCCTGGGACAAGCAGAAGATACGCAGTATTTT
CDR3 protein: CASSLGQAEDTQYF

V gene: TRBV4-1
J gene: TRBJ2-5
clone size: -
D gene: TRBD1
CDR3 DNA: TGCGCCAGCAGCCAAATAGGGACAGGGTGGGAGACCCAGTACTTC
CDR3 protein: CASSQIGTGWETQYF

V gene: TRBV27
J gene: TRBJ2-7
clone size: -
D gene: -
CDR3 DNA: TGTGCCAGCAGTTTCACAGGGTTCGAGCAGTACTTC
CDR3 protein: CASSFTGFEQYF

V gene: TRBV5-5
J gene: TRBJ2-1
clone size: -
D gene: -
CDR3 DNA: TGTGCCAGCAGCTTGGAAGGACTCTCCTACAATGAGCAGTTCTTC
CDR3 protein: CASSLEGLSYNEQFF

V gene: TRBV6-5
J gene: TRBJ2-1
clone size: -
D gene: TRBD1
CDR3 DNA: TGTGCCAGCAGTTACTCGACAGGGGGAGGGGAGAATGAGCAGTTCTTC
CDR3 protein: CASSYSTGGGENEQFF

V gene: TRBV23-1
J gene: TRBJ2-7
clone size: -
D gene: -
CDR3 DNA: TGCGCCAGCAGTCACCTTTACAGGGTGGAGGAGCAGTACTTC
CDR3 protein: CASSHLYRVEEQYF

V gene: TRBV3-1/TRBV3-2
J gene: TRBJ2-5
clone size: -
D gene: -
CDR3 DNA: TGTGCCAGCAGCCAAGCGGGGTCTGGGGAGACCCAGTACTTC
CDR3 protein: CASSQAGSGETQYF

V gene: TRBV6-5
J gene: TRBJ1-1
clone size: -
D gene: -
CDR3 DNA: TGTGCCAGCAGTTACGGAGGGAATCGGAACACTGAAGCTTTCTTT
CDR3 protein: CASSYGGNRNTEAFF